This T cell receptor beta chain was identified in a study of memory CD4+ T cells and cytomegalovirus serostatus. Study at large: Donors were healthy Belgian adults, 10 or so CMV seropositive and about two dozen seronegative.

V was pared by 2 bases and J by 4 bases, with 2 bases of the junction left unmatched. Germline CDR1 reads MGHRA; CDR2 reads YSYEKL. The CDR3 has 14 amino acids. The sort gate was single viable CD3+CD4+CD8-CD45RO+ cells for memory CD4+ T cells. Serostatus was set by detecting CMV pp150, pp28, p38, p52 IgG. Sequencing used immunoSEQ multiplex PCR; TCRdb keeps in-frame clones, though not all of them. The sample lists about 62,000 clones, about three quarters occurring once. The receptor's source is an adult in good health and CMV-seropositive. The sequencing input was memory CD4+ T cells from blood. The chain couples TRBV4-1 to TRBJ2-3, with 8 bases matching TRBD2. The CDR3 region has the DNA TGCGCCAGCAGCCAATTGGGACTAGCAGATACGCAGTATTTT. It codes for CASSQLGLADTQYF.